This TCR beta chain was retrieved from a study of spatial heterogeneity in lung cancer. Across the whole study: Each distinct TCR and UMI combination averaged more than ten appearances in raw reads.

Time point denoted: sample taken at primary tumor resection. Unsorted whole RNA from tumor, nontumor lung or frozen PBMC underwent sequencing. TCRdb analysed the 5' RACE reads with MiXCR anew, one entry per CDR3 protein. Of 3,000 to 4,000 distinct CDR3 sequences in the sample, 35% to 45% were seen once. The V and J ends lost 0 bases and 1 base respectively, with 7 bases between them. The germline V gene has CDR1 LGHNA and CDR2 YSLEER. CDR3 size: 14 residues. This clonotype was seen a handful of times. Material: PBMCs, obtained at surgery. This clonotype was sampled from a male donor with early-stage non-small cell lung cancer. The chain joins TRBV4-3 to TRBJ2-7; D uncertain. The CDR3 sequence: CASSQDGQSYEQYF. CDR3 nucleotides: TGCGCCAGCAGCCAAGATGGGCAGTCCTACGAGCAGTACTTC.